The present TCR beta chain was sequenced within a study of technical replicates of blood from four donors. Only in-frame clones appear in the TCRdb table, and some are missing; sequencing was by immunoSEQ multiplex PCR. Of 90,000 to 100,000 clones listed, roughly 95% were seen once; the top ten hold 0.22%. Sequencing input: T cells isolated from PBMCs. The receptor was derived from a human donor in good health.

In DNA form, the CDR3 reads TGCGCCAGCAGCTTGGGTCTAGGGAGCTCCTACAATGAGCAGTTCTTC. Translating gives CASSLGLGSSYNEQFF. V usage is TRBV5-1 and J usage is TRBJ2-1; the D gene is possibly TRBD2 (5 bases). Trimming left V 0 bases short and J 0 bases short, with 10 bases between. This CDR3 comprises 16 residues. CDR1 SGHRS and CDR2 YFSETQ come from the germline V gene.